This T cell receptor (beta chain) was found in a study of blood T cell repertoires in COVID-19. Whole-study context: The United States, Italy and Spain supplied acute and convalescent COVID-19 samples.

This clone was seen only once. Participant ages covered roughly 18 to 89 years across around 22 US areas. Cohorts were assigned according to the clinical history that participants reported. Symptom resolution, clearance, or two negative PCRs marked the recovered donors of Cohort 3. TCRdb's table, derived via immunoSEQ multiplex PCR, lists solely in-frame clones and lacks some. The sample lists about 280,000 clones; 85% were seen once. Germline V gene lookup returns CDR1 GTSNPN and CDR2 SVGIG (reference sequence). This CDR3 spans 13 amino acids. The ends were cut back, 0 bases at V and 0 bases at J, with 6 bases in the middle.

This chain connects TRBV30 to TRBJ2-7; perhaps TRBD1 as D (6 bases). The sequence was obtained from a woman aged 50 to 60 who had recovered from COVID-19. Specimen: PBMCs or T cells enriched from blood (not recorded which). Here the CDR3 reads CAWSVDSSYEQYF. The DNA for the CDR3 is TGTGCCTGGAGTGTGGACAGCTCCTACGAGCAGTACTTC.